This T cell receptor (beta chain) comes out of a study of glioma-infiltrating T cells. V lost 4 bases and J lost 6; bases outside the gene matches: 6. CDR3 length: 15 amino acids. Germline V gene sequence: CDR1 SNHLY, CDR2 FYNNEI. This clonotype occurred once. This sequence may be a read error, since a much larger clone differs from it by one base. TCR alpha and beta CDR3 regions were amplified from RNA using iRepertoire nested multiplex PCR. MiXCR, run by TCRdb on the multiplex PCR reads, gives a single entry per CDR3 protein. The data hold 170,000 or so distinct CDR3 sequences, with around 40% observed a single time.

What was sequenced was glioma tissue, nonneoplastic brain tissue, or PBMCs (not recorded which). The sequence derives from a human donor with low-grade glioma or glioblastoma, undergoing nonglioma brain surgery, or in good health (not recorded which). The genes are TRBV2 and TRBJ2-1; 10 positions agree with TRBD2. This CDR3 is CASSVGLASCNEQFF. The CDR3 nucleotides are TGTGCCAGCAGTGTGGGACTAGCGAGTTGCAATGAGCAGTTCTTC.